The rows below give T cell receptor beta chains drawn from one sample of a study of long-term antiretroviral therapy in people with HIV. Profiling relied on immunoSEQ multiplex PCR, and the TCRdb table lists in-frame clones only, not all of them. Among some 14,000 clones listed, 82% were seen once. This specimen was unsorted PBMCs, taken 1.8 years before starting antiretroviral therapy. All receptors derive from a woman aged 40 to 50 with HIV. Both conserved end residues are trimmed from each CDR3.

V | CDR3
TRBV29-1 | SVEQGGEQY
TRBV6-5 | AAQSSGNTIY
TRBV7-2 | ASSTGPAPSYEQY
TRBV5-1 | ASSLAGLTEAF
TRBV9 | ASSVWGSGNTEAF
TRBV15 | ATSRVGAPSDTQY
TRBV19 | ASSRGLAGGLNNEQF
TRBV6-5 | ASSYSFMKYEQY
TRBV7-3 | ASSPGPAYEQY
TRBV7-9 | ASSLGGVAGGRDEQF
TRBV6-5 | ASSFGTGLETQY
TRBV13 | ASSLRLVHEQF
TRBV7-6 | ASSRGVRQETQY
TRBV29-1 | SAYHQGLGELF
TRBV14 | ASSQDNGFRAF